This TCR beta chain was captured in a study of T cell changes during pregnancy in multiple sclerosis. Data came from immunoSEQ multiplex PCR; TCRdb stores just in-frame clones and leaves some out. This sample has under 110,000 clones, with roughly 92% found just once. The CDR3 consists of 14 residues. V gave up 1 base and J gave up 1 base, with 8 bases separating them. Germline V gene data show CDR1 as SGHVS and CDR2 as FQNEAQ. Sequences were derived from peripheral blood, sampled after pregnancy. The sequence was collected from a female donor with multiple sclerosis, enrolled in a pregnancy study. The chain is built from TRBV7-8 and TRBJ2-7, with unresolved D. Written as DNA, the CDR3 is TGTGCCAGCAGCTTAGAAACTGCGTCCTACGAGCAGTACTTC. Protein sequence: CASSLETASYEQYF.